Below, 30 T cell receptor beta chains from the same sample are listed, as sequenced in a study of T cell repertoires in cytomegalovirus infection. The antigens these receptors bind are not known. TCRdb analysed the reads with MiXCR anew, one entry per CDR3 protein. In the table there are 8,000 or so distinct CDR3 sequences, approximately 60% of which are singletons. The specimen sequenced was PBMCs, sequenced either directly or after in vitro stimulation (not recorded which). Receptors were obtained from a human donor in good health (CMV status not recorded). Some clones in this sample may be carry-over from other donors' samples.

As for this clonotype: A much larger clone is a single base away; this may be a read error. The chain combines TRBV7-9 with TRBJ2-1; D gene uncertain. The CDR3 sequence is 16 residues long. The V end was cut by 11 bases, the J end by 2 bases, with 22 bases between. From germline, CDR1 is SEHNR and CDR2 FQNEAQ (reference sequence). In DNA, the CDR3 is TGTGCCCTCAGCTTTTTGGCAATATCCACCTACAATGAGCAGTTCTTC. Protein product: CALSFLAISTYNEQFF.

With respect to this clonotype: At one of its ends the junction is not consistent with the germline gene, which may arise from a read error. V and J are TRBV6-5 and TRBJ1-5; 8 nucleotides line up with TRBD1. Germline V lookup: CDR1 MNHEY, CDR2 SVGAGI. This CDR3 has 15 residues. As DNA, the CDR3 is TGTTACACAGTCCTACGACAGGGGACCAATCCGCCACCGCATTGG. Its translation: CYTVLRQGTNPPPHW.

This clonotype was observed many times. The chain couples TRBV19 to TRBJ2-3; no definite D call. CDR1 and CDR2 (germline): LNHDA, SQIVND (reference sequence). Trimming left V 5 bases short and J 3 bases short, with 12 bases between. CDR3 length: 14 amino acids. DNA of the CDR3: TGTGCCAGTAGTCCGTCGGGTGGGACAGATACGCAGTATTTT. Its translation: CASSPSGGTDTQYF.

This clonotype was observed a few times. The V and J genes are TRBV19 and TRBJ2-3; 11 bases match TRBD1. The CDR3 spans 16 residues. V lost 5 bases and J lost 5; bases outside the gene matches: 9. The V gene's germline CDR1 is LNHDA and CDR2 SQIVND (reference sequence). The CDR3: CASSSHRDRGEDTQYF. The CDR3 coding sequence is TGTGCCAGTAGTTCTCACCGGGACAGGGGGGAAGATACGCAGTATTTT.

This clonotype was recorded a few times. J is TRBJ2-7 and V is TRBV6-8, with a tentative D call TRBD2 (7 bases). The germline V and J ends were trimmed by 6 bases and 5 bases, with 17 bases remaining between them. The CDR3 has 14 residues. Germline V CDR1 and CDR2: MNHGY, SAAAGT. Here the CDR3 reads CASREYGGRNEQYF. In DNA, the CDR3 is TGTGCCAGCAGAGAATACGGGGGGCGAAACGAGCAGTACTTC.

This clonotype was counted between two and nine times. The chain has TRBV7-3 and TRBJ1-1, with TRBD1 as a possible D gene (6 bases). Germline V lookup: CDR1 SGHTA, CDR2 FQGTGA. The CDR3 contains 14 residues. V was pared by 4 bases and J by 1 base, with 10 bases between. Here the CDR3 reads CASSSRTENTEAFF. For the CDR3, the DNA is TGTGCCAGCAGCTCTAGGACAGAGAACACTGAAGCTTTCTTT.

This clonotype was observed many times. This rearrangement joins TRBV12-3 or TRBV12-4 to TRBJ2-1, with TRBD1 identical over 7 bases. J lost 5 bases, V lost 7 bases, and 8 bases had no gene match. This CDR3 spans 14 amino acids. The CDR3 nucleotides are TGTGCCAGCACCTTGGACAGGAGAGACAATGAGCAGTTCTTC. Its protein is CASTLDRRDNEQFF.

A word on this clonotype: Since no conserved phenylalanine or tryptophan closes the CDR3, a read error is the likely cause. The DNA is left out, because the CDR3 cannot be placed on it with certainty; the CDR3 is given as TCRdb lists it. The chain employs TRBV7-9 and TRBJ2-1. The CDR3 comprises 16 residues, both ends counted. Germline assignment: CDR1 SEHNR and CDR2 FQNEAQ (reference sequence). CDR3 sequence reads: CAISLLEISTYNEQCI.

Note on this clonotype: A read error is likely, as this CDR3 ends without the conserved phenylalanine or tryptophan. The J gene is TRBJ2-1, the V gene TRBV27, with no clear D. Trimming shortened V by 6 bases and J by 13 bases, and 25 bases separated the two germline ends. Germline V gene lookup returns CDR1 MNHEY and CDR2 SMNVEV (reference sequence). This CDR3 region has 15 residues. CDR3 residues: CASSLGSLPHNYQFS. The DNA of the CDR3 is TGTGCCAGCAGCCTCGGGTCCCTACCTCACAATTATCAGTTCTCC.

As concerns this clonotype: Lacking the conserved final phenylalanine or tryptophan, this CDR3 likely reflects a read error. The chain has TRBV7-9 and TRBJ2-1; D remains ambiguous. Germline V gene sequence: CDR1 SEHNR, CDR2 FQNEAQ (reference sequence). The CDR3 totals 16 residues. The CDR3 here is CSVSLLGISTYNEQFL. CDR3 nucleotide sequence: TGTTCTGTCAGCTTGTTGGGAATATCCACCTACAATGAGCAGTTCCTC.

About this clonotype itself: Sequence at one end of the junction differs from germline and may be a read error. This chain joins TRBV7-2 and TRBJ1-2; TRBD1 matches 7 bases. Per germline, CDR1 SGHTA and CDR2 FQGNSA. The CDR3 runs 13 residues. Written as DNA, the CDR3 is TGTGCCATCAGCCCGGACAGGTTTAATCGCTACACCTTC. This encodes CAISPDRFNRYTF. Filled out from reference TRBV7-2 and TRBJ1-2, the complete variable domain reads GAGVSQSPSNKVTEKGKDVELRCDPISGHTALYWYRQSLGQGLEFLIYFQGNSAPDKSGLPSDRFSAERTGGSVSTLTIQRTQQEDSAVYLCAISPDRFNRYTFGSGTRLTVV.

V is TRBV3-1 and J is TRBJ1-2, with a weak D call TRBD1 (5 bases). The CDR3 length is 15 residues. Germline CDR1 is LGHDT and CDR2 is YNNKEL (reference sequence). The ends were cut back, 0 bases at V and 2 bases at J, with 10 bases in the middle. CDR3 sequence reads: CASSQEPGGNYGYTF. CDR3 nucleotide sequence: TGTGCCAGCAGCCAAGAGCCCGGGGGGAACTATGGCTACACCTTC.

Concerning this clonotype: Here the CDR3 omits its conserved ending phenylalanine or tryptophan, so a read error is the likely source. The DNA is omitted, as the CDR3 cannot be located on it reliably, and the CDR3 follows TCRdb's listing. The V call is TRBV7-3, the J call TRBJ1-2. The CDR3 length is 11 residues, termini included. The germline V gene has CDR1 SGHTA and CDR2 FQGTGA. CDR3 residues: CSSSFGVGKTC.

The sample holds many counts of this clonotype. The conserved phenylalanine or tryptophan is not found at the CDR3 terminus, so this likely reflects a read error. The DNA is omitted, as the CDR3 cannot be located on it reliably, and the CDR3 follows TCRdb's listing. The chain recombines TRBV7-9 with TRBJ2-1. Germline assignment: CDR1 SEHNR and CDR2 FQNEAQ (reference sequence). A total of 16 residues make up the CDR3, ends included. Here the CDR3 reads CASSFLGISTYNEQFG.

This clonotype was detected only a few times. The chain uses TRBV5-6 and TRBJ2-3; D not certain. Trimming took off 1 base at V and 13 bases at J, with 13 bases between the two ends. The CDR3 consists of 12 residues. Germline V gene lookup returns CDR1 SGHDT and CDR2 YYEEEE. The CDR3, as DNA: TGTGCCAGCAGCTTGAACGGACCCATGGAGTATTTT. This gives the protein CASSLNGPMEYF. Together with reference TRBV5-6 and TRBJ2-3, the CDR3 gives the full variable domain: DAGVTQSPTHLIKTRGQQVTLRCSPKSGHDTVSWYQQALGQGPQFIFQYYEEEERQRGNFPDRFSGHQFPNYSSELNVNALLLGDSALYLCASSLNGPMEYFGPGTRLTVL.

A few counts support this clonotype. The chain is built from TRBV20-1 and TRBJ1-2; 9 positions agree with TRBD1. This CDR3 is 23 amino acids long. The germline CDR1 and CDR2 sequences are DFQATT and SNEGSKA (reference sequence). V gave up 3 bases and J gave up 4 bases; unmatched junction bases: 33. The CDR3 reads CSASTESIVGTGTARSIRYGYTF. The CDR3 nucleotides are TGCAGTGCTAGTACGGAATCCATTGTGGGGACAGGGACAGCTCGATCCATTCGCTATGGCTACACCTTC.

The CDR3 coding sequence is TGTGCCAGCAGCTTAGCTATAGACAGGGATGAAGCTTTCTTT. Amino acids: CASSLAIDRDEAFF. The chain carries TRBV7-8 and TRBJ1-1, with 7 nucleotides matching TRBD1. CDR1 and CDR2 from the germline V gene are SGHVS and FQNEAQ. The CDR3 totals 14 residues. Unmatched junction bases numbered 5, after V lost 0 bases and J lost 7 bases.

As for this clonotype: A read error may account for a junction end that differs from germline. The chain joins TRBV28 to TRBJ2-5; D remains ambiguous. The germline gives CDR1 MDHEN, CDR2 SYDVKM. The CDR3 is 13 residues long. Here the CDR3 reads CDSSSPTLGTQYF. The CDR3 DNA follows: TGTGACAGCAGTTCTCCCACCCTTGGGACCCAGTACTTC.

This clonotype was detected only a few times. This chain connects TRBV7-9 to TRBJ2-1; the D is unclear. This CDR3 has 15 residues. V lost 3 bases and J lost 1, with 10 bases in between. CDR1 is SEHNR and CDR2 is FQNEAQ in the germline V gene (reference sequence). CDR3 nucleotide sequence: TGTGCCAGCAGCTTGTTGGGAATATCCTACAATGAGCAGTTCTTC. It encodes CASSLLGISYNEQFF.

Points on this clonotype: Given the absence of the conserved phenylalanine or tryptophan at the CDR3 end, a read error is likely. Because the CDR3's place on the DNA is in doubt, the DNA is left out and the CDR3 is given as listed by TCRdb. The V call is TRBV7-4, the J call TRBJ1-6; TRBD1 is the table's D call and was not checked against the DNA. The germline V gene encodes CDR1 SGHVT and CDR2 SQSDAQ. The CDR3 sequence runs 17 residues, both termini included. The CDR3 is CASSLADWTGARSPIPC.

Of note for this clonotype: One end of the junction varies from germline; a read error may be responsible. This rearrangement joins TRBV7-6 to TRBJ2-1; unclear D gene. The CDR3 consists of 16 residues. Germline loops: CDR1 SGHVS, CDR2 FNYEAQ. CDR3 loop: CASSWLGISTYKELLF. DNA of the CDR3: TGTGCCAGCAGCTGGTTGGGAATATCCACCTACAAGGAGCTGTTATTC.

As to this clonotype: Here the CDR3 omits its conserved ending phenylalanine or tryptophan, so a read error is the likely source. The limits of the CDR3 on the DNA are not certain, so only TCRdb's listed CDR3 is given. The chain combines TRBV27 with TRBJ1-5; the D call TRBD1 from the table was never checked on the DNA. Per the germline V gene, CDR1 is MNHEY and CDR2 is SMNVEV (reference sequence). The length of the CDR3 is 13 amino acids, counting both ends. CDR3 residues: CASSAGSGQPPHL.

This clonotype was seen once. The germline gene is not matched at one end of the junction; a read error may be the cause. The chain has TRBV20-1 and TRBJ1-5; D unresolved. The CDR3 consists of 16 residues. The V gene's germline CDR1 is DFQATT and CDR2 SNEGSKA (reference sequence). The CDR3 sequence is CSSAIPVQASNQPQNF. CDR3 DNA: TGCAGTTCAGCTATTCCGGTACAAGCAAGCAATCAGCCCCAGAATTTT.

With regard to this clonotype: It is likely a read error, because the conserved phenylalanine at the end of the CDR3 is missing. The DNA is omitted, as the CDR3 cannot be located on it reliably, and the CDR3 follows TCRdb's listing. The V gene is TRBV7-9, the J gene TRBJ2-1. Germline CDR1 and CDR2: SEHNR and FQNEAQ (reference sequence). The CDR3 adds up to 16 amino acids, both ends counted. CDR3 amino acids: CAISLLGISTYNEHYL.

This chain links TRBV7-3 with TRBJ2-3; the match to TRBD2 covers 8 bases. V shed 0 bases and J 15 bases; nucleotides not matched to a gene: 20. CDR1 and CDR2 from the germline V gene are SGHTA and FQGTGA. This CDR3 spans 17 amino acids. The CDR3 loop is CASSLTGRSGVTDTTYF. CDR3 coding DNA: TGTGCCAGCAGCTTAACCGGGCGTAGCGGGGTAACAGATACTACTTATTTT.

The CDR3 bases are TGTGCCAGCAGTGTATTGGGACAGAGCTCCTACGAGCAGTACTTC. This gives the protein CASSVLGQSSYEQYF. The chain has TRBV27 and TRBJ2-7; 7 bases fit TRBD1. J gave up 0 bases and V 5 bases, and 7 bases lay outside the gene matches. This CDR3 has 15 amino acids. In germline, CDR1 is MNHEY, CDR2 SMNVEV (reference sequence).

Judged by abundance, this clonotype is medium-sized. V and J are TRBV5-1 and TRBJ2-7; 7 nucleotides match TRBD2. Germline CDR1 is SGHRS and CDR2 is YFSETQ. Trimming removed 0 bases from V and 4 bases from J; junction bases left unmatched: 16. This CDR3 is built from 18 residues. The DNA of the CDR3 is TGCGCCAGCAGCTTGGTTTCGGTATTGGGACTAACGGCATACGAGCAGTACTTC. It encodes CASSLVSVLGLTAYEQYF.

As to this clonotype: The conserved closing phenylalanine or tryptophan is absent in this CDR3, likely reflecting a read error. This chain connects TRBV7-9 to TRBJ2-1; D remains unclear. Germline V gene data show CDR1 as SEHNR and CDR2 as FQNEAQ (reference sequence). The length of the CDR3 is 16 residues. CDR3 region: CALSLLGISTYHEQFC. CDR3 in DNA: TGTGCCCTCAGCTTGTTGGGAATATCCACCTACCATGAGCAGTTCTGC.

This sequence joins TRBV20-1 and TRBJ2-3; possible D gene TRBD1, 5 bases. V shed 4 bases and J shed 6 bases, with 29 bases lying between them. Germline V gives CDR1 DFQATT, CDR2 SNEGSKA (reference sequence). This CDR3 comprises 18 residues. CDR3 nucleotides: TGCAGTGCTATGCGCCTACCATCGACAGTGAGCACACAGGATACGCAGTATTTT. As protein: CSAMRLPSTVSTQDTQYF.

This sequence joins TRBV12-5 and TRBJ2-1; D possibly corresponds to TRBD1 (5 bases). Trimming shortened V by 0 bases and J by 8 bases, and 26 bases separated the two germline ends. The germline CDR1 and CDR2 sequences are LGHNT and FRNRAP. The CDR3 is 19 residues long. The CDR3 reads CASGLVSVIGAVTSDEQFF. The DNA of the CDR3 is TGTGCTAGTGGTTTGGTATCGGTAATAGGGGCCGTCACCTCCGATGAGCAGTTCTTC.